This T cell receptor (beta chain) was sequenced for a study of blood T cell repertoires in COVID-19 (dated by TCRdb to the early 2020s). A note on the overall study: Samples covering the acute and convalescent phases of COVID-19 were provided by collaborators in the United States, Italy and Spain. The prospective study material was composed of cDNA or gDNA derived from T cells, B-cell-depleted T cells, or PBMCs. Subjects who had been exposed to COVID-19, were actively infected with it, or had recovered from it provided the deeply sampled blood TCRbeta repertoires that made up the dataset. The repertoires were released in a freely available public database meant as a resource for research on the immune response to SARS-CoV-2. Samples were obtained from the ongoing ImmuneRACE study (first 160 participants) and from some 1,200 subjects provided by 6 global collaborators. A de-identified subject ID, COVID-19 status, age in years and sex were almost always included in the sample metadata. Where available, HLA class I and class II types were obtained from metadata supplied by the sample provider rather than from assay-based typing. Overall results and qualifications from the work: How much clinical and demographic metadata was included differed by source and by participant, and the metadata was provided uncurated.

CDR1 MNHNS and CDR2 SASEGT are derived from the germline V gene. From the cysteine up to the phenylalanine, the CDR3 has a length of 10 residues. The DNA shown is the 30-base CDR3, in frame from base 1. The V and J ends are trimmed by 3 bases and 8 bases, leaving 4 bases between them. TCRbeta CDR3 regions were amplified from genomic DNA using the immunoSEQ Assay, a bias-controlled multiplex PCR. The published analysis was carried out like this. Nucleated cell counts per sample were estimated from amplification of reference gene primers within the assay. Sequence reads were collapsed and filtered to measure the absolute abundance of every unique TCRbeta CDR3 rearrangement. For each sample, productive Simpson clonality was calculated as the square root of Simpson's diversity index across productive rearrangements. Held by TCRdb, this immuneACCESS table contains in-frame sequences only and omits some clones. Under half of the omission traces to an unresolved V gene where checked; the cause of the rest is unknown. The V and J calls and clone size come from that table; D and trimming were worked out from the DNA. In all, the sample holds roughly 190,000 clones, and more than 75% of those were seen once. Of the sample, 6% is held by the ten largest clones.

About this clone: No cognate antigen has been identified for it. No much larger clone exists at a distance of one base, and base qualities are not known.

Whole blood was collected in K2EDTA tubes by collaborating institutions according to the institutions' own protocols. For TCRbeta analysis, collaborators shipped samples in one of three forms: frozen whole blood, isolated PBMCs, or DNA extracted from either of those sample types. The source of this sequence is a man between 35 and 55 years old with active or convalescent COVID-19. Recombination connected TRBV6-1 to TRBJ1-1, with the identity of the D gene unclear. Specimen: peripheral blood. The DNA is TGTGCCAGCAGTGATCTCGAAGCTTTCTTT. This codes for CASSDLEAFF.